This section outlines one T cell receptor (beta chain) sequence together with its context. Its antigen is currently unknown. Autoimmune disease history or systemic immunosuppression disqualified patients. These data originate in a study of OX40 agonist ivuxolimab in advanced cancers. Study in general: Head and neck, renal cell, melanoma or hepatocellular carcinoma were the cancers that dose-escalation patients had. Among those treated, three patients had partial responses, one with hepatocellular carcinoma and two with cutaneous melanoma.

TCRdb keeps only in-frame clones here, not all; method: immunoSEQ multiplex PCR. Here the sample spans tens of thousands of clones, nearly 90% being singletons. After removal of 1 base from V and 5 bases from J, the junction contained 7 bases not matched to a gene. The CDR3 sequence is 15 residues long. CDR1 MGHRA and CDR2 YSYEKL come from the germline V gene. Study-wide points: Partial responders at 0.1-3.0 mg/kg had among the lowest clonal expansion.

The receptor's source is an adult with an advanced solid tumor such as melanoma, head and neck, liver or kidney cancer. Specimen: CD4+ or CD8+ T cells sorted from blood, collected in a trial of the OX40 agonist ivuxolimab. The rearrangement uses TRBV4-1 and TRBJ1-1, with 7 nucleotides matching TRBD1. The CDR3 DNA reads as TGCGCCAGCAGCCAAGGATCGACCAGGGGGACTGAAGCTTTCTTT. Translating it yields CASSQGSTRGTEAFF.